A selection of T cell receptor beta chains follows, all from one sample in a study of blood T cell repertoires in COVID-19. Only in-frame clones appear in the TCRdb table, and some are missing; sequencing was by immunoSEQ multiplex PCR. Of roughly 120,000 clones listed, over 80% were seen once; the top ten hold less than 30%. The source material was peripheral blood. All receptors come from a woman between 65 and 79 years old with acute or convalescent COVID-19. Each CDR3 is given with its conserved first and last residue. Fields, in order: CDR3 protein, CDR3 DNA, V gene, J gene, clone size, D gene. A D gene is named only where the DNA matches it firmly. Not every row has a clone size; where given, it reads once, few, many or a size class.

CDR3aa: CASSWGQGGYEQYF
CDR3nt: TGCGCCAGCAGCTGGGGACAGGGGGGCTACGAGCAGTACTTC
v_gene: TRBV5-1
j_gene: TRBJ2-7
abundance: NA
d_gene: TRBD1

CDR3aa: CASSGGTAGQPDTQYF
CDR3nt: TGTGCCAGCAGTGGGGGAACAGCGGGGCAGCCAGATACGCAGTATTTT
v_gene: TRBV2
j_gene: TRBJ2-3
abundance: few
d_gene: TRBD2

CDR3aa: CASSYRQDTGELFF
CDR3nt: TGTGCCAGCAGTTACAGACAAGACACCGGGGAGCTGTTTTTT
v_gene: TRBV6-2/TRBV6-3
j_gene: TRBJ2-2
abundance: NA
d_gene: NA

CDR3aa: CASRLNPHGYTF
CDR3nt: TGTGCCAGCAGACTCAACCCACATGGCTACACCTTC
v_gene: TRBV11-2
j_gene: TRBJ1-2
abundance: NA
d_gene: NA

CDR3aa: CASSPWGGARTQYF
CDR3nt: TGTGCCAGCAGCCCTTGGGGGGGGGCGAGGACGCAGTATTTT
v_gene: TRBV5-8
j_gene: TRBJ2-3
abundance: NA
d_gene: NA

CDR3aa: CASSQGMDYGYTF
CDR3nt: TGTGCCAGCTCACAGGGGATGGACTATGGCTACACCTTC
v_gene: TRBV18
j_gene: TRBJ1-2
abundance: NA
d_gene: NA

CDR3aa: CASSQGQLTEAFF
CDR3nt: TGTGCCAGCAGCCAGGGACAGCTGACTGAAGCTTTCTTT
v_gene: TRBV3-1/TRBV3-2
j_gene: TRBJ1-1
abundance: NA
d_gene: TRBD1

CDR3aa: CASRPRGGSDTQYF
CDR3nt: TGTGCCAGCCGCCCACGGGGGGGGAGTGATACGCAGTATTTT
v_gene: TRBV2
j_gene: TRBJ2-3
abundance: NA
d_gene: TRBD2

CDR3aa: CASSIPPGAGLGQPQHF
CDR3nt: TGTGCCAGTAGTATCCCCCCTGGCGCGGGGTTGGGTCAGCCCCAGCATTTT
v_gene: TRBV19
j_gene: TRBJ1-5
abundance: NA
d_gene: NA

CDR3aa: CASSLSQGMADIQYF
CDR3nt: TGTGCCAGCAGTTTGAGTCAGGGGATGGCGGACATTCAGTACTTC
v_gene: TRBV28
j_gene: TRBJ2-4
abundance: NA
d_gene: NA

CDR3aa: CASSSPGTEDYGYTF
CDR3nt: TGTGCCAGCAGTTCTCCGGGGACAGAGGACTATGGCTACACCTTC
v_gene: TRBV28
j_gene: TRBJ1-2
abundance: NA
d_gene: TRBD1

CDR3aa: CASSTLGGVNTEAFF
CDR3nt: TGTGCCAGCAGCACCTTGGGAGGGGTAAACACTGAAGCTTTCTTT
v_gene: TRBV7-9
j_gene: TRBJ1-1
abundance: NA
d_gene: NA

CDR3aa: CASSVAGSTDTQYF
CDR3nt: TGTGCCAGCAGCGTCGCAGGGAGCACAGATACGCAGTATTTT
v_gene: TRBV9
j_gene: TRBJ2-3
abundance: NA
d_gene: NA

CDR3aa: CAAMEVHGYTF
CDR3nt: TGTGCCGCCATGGAGGTTCATGGCTACACCTTC
v_gene: TRBV28
j_gene: TRBJ1-2
abundance: few
d_gene: NA

CDR3aa: CASSRDRGTEAFF
CDR3nt: TGTGCCAGCTCTCGAGACAGGGGGACTGAAGCTTTCTTT
v_gene: TRBV12-3/TRBV12-4
j_gene: TRBJ1-1
abundance: NA
d_gene: TRBD1

CDR3aa: CATSSRRGNEQFF
CDR3nt: TGTGCCACCAGCTCCCGGCGGGGAAATGAGCAGTTCTTC
v_gene: TRBV15
j_gene: TRBJ2-1
abundance: NA
d_gene: NA

CDR3aa: CASTRSPGTDTQYF
CDR3nt: TGTGCCAGCACCCGAAGCCCGGGCACAGATACGCAGTATTTT
v_gene: TRBV2
j_gene: TRBJ2-3
abundance: NA
d_gene: NA

CDR3aa: CATSRDLSVYEQYF
CDR3nt: TGTGCCACCAGCAGAGATCTTTCCGTGTACGAGCAGTACTTC
v_gene: TRBV15
j_gene: TRBJ2-7
abundance: NA
d_gene: NA

CDR3aa: CATRRGGNTEAFF
CDR3nt: TGTGCCACCAGACGAGGGGGCAACACTGAAGCTTTCTTT
v_gene: TRBV24-1
j_gene: TRBJ1-1
abundance: NA
d_gene: TRBD1

CDR3aa: CASSILAGLETQYF
CDR3nt: TGTGCCAGCAGCATACTAGCGGGGTTAGAGACCCAGTACTTC
v_gene: TRBV7-2
j_gene: TRBJ2-5
abundance: NA
d_gene: TRBD2

CDR3aa: CSALLGQVDYEQYF
CDR3nt: TGCAGCGCCCTATTGGGACAGGTCGACTACGAGCAGTACTTC
v_gene: TRBV29-1
j_gene: TRBJ2-7
abundance: few
d_gene: TRBD1

CDR3aa: CASTTGGSTEAFF
CDR3nt: TGCGCCAGTACTACAGGGGGTAGCACTGAAGCTTTCTTT
v_gene: TRBV4-1
j_gene: TRBJ1-1
abundance: NA
d_gene: TRBD1

CDR3aa: CATSGGQGEYSPLHF
CDR3nt: TGTGCCACCAGCGGAGGACAGGGGGAGTATTCACCCCTCCACTTT
v_gene: TRBV15
j_gene: TRBJ1-6
abundance: NA
d_gene: TRBD1

CDR3aa: CASSPPRVPLTEAFF
CDR3nt: TGTGCCAGCAGCCCCCCACGGGTTCCTCTCACTGAAGCTTTCTTT
v_gene: TRBV5-4
j_gene: TRBJ1-1
abundance: NA
d_gene: NA

CDR3aa: CASSTGSDIQYF
CDR3nt: TGTGCCAGCAGCACGGGGTCGGACATTCAGTACTTC
v_gene: TRBV27
j_gene: TRBJ2-4
abundance: NA
d_gene: NA

CDR3aa: CASSVGVLDTEAFF
CDR3nt: TGTGCCAGCAGCGTAGGAGTGTTGGACACTGAAGCTTTCTTT
v_gene: TRBV9
j_gene: TRBJ1-1
abundance: NA
d_gene: NA

CDR3aa: CSAPETYEQYF
CDR3nt: TGCAGTGCCCCGGAGACCTACGAGCAGTACTTC
v_gene: TRBV20-1
j_gene: TRBJ2-7
abundance: NA
d_gene: NA

CDR3aa: CASSLDPLHRGYTEAFF
CDR3nt: TGTGCCAGCAGCTTAGACCCATTACACAGGGGATACACTGAAGCTTTCTTT
v_gene: TRBV11-3
j_gene: TRBJ1-1
abundance: NA
d_gene: TRBD1

CDR3aa: CSVPGGDGRNTEAFF
CDR3nt: TGCAGCGTACCCGGGGGGGACGGACGGAACACTGAAGCTTTCTTT
v_gene: TRBV29-1
j_gene: TRBJ1-1
abundance: NA
d_gene: NA

CDR3aa: CASSRQGTLENTEAFF
CDR3nt: TGTGCCAGCTCCCGACAGGGGACCCTTGAGAACACTGAAGCTTTCTTT
v_gene: TRBV18
j_gene: TRBJ1-1
abundance: NA
d_gene: TRBD1

CDR3aa: CSVGRGLLAGARGETQYF
CDR3nt: TGCAGCGTTGGGCGAGGGCTACTAGCGGGGGCCAGGGGAGAGACCCAGTACTTC
v_gene: TRBV29-1
j_gene: TRBJ2-5
abundance: NA
d_gene: TRBD2

CDR3aa: CACNPPRGRGYGYTF
CDR3nt: TGTGCCTGCAACCCACCCAGGGGACGAGGCTATGGCTACACCTTC
v_gene: TRBV30
j_gene: TRBJ1-2
abundance: NA
d_gene: NA

CDR3aa: CASSERTGNYEQYF
CDR3nt: TGTGCCAGCAGCGAGCGGACCGGAAACTACGAGCAGTACTTC
v_gene: TRBV7-9
j_gene: TRBJ2-7
abundance: NA
d_gene: NA

CDR3aa: CASSLITGGNTEAFF
CDR3nt: TGTGCCAGCAGTCTAATTACAGGGGGAAACACTGAAGCTTTCTTT
v_gene: TRBV28
j_gene: TRBJ1-1
abundance: NA
d_gene: TRBD1

CDR3aa: CASSPGESQETQYF
CDR3nt: TGTGCCAGCTCACCGGGAGAAAGTCAAGAGACCCAGTACTTC
v_gene: TRBV18
j_gene: TRBJ2-5
abundance: NA
d_gene: NA